This T cell receptor (beta chain) was recorded in a study of tumor-infiltrating lymphocytes in primary liver carcinoma. Findings and caveats of the study: The proportion of top clones found throughout all five tumor regions was only about 8-25%. Overlap in tumor-adjacent and tumor-blood pairs fell below that of tumor region pairs.

The authors made TCR beta cDNA from approximately 500 ng total RNA with a constant-region primer. Investigators got TCR beta libraries out of three nested multiplex PCR rounds, done with slightly modified ARM-PCR. The two initial PCR rounds, roughly 9 cycles each, used TRBV1-TRBV30 forward and C-beta reverse primers. TCRdb used MiXCR to reprocess the multiplex PCR reads, holding one entry per CDR3 protein. The sample lists fewer than 150,000 distinct CDR3 sequences, roughly three fifths occurring once. With respect to this clonotype: Antigen unknown. One end of the junction varies from germline; a read error may be responsible.

Germline V gene data show CDR1 as SQVTM and CDR2 as ANQGSEA. The CDR3 length is 16 residues. The study co-extracted DNA and RNA from roughly 20-30 mg of unsorted bulk tissue. Over 85% of the cells in every tumor sample were viable tumor cells. Sequenced material: liver tumor tissue from sampling region 1. Subset noted: tumor region T1, superior pole. The rearrangement uses TRBV29-1 and TRBJ1-2; D call uncertain. This sequence originates from a woman aged 55-70 years with primary liver carcinoma and hepatitis B virus infection. This CDR3 is CGVEILNLAQDYGYTF. CDR3 nucleotide sequence: TGCGGCGTTGAAATTCTTAACCTAGCTCAAGACTATGGCTACACCTTC. The variable domain in full, completed from reference TRBV29-1 and TRBJ1-2, reads SAVISQKPSRDICQRGTSLTIQCQVDSQVTMMFWYRQQPGQSLTLIATANQGSEATYESGFVIDKFPISRPNLTFSTLTVSNMSPEDSSIYLCGVEILNLAQDYGYTFGSGTRLTVV.